Shown below are 22 T cell receptor beta chains from a single sample sequenced in a study of blood T cell repertoires in COVID-19. The assay was immunoSEQ multiplex PCR, and TCRdb's table has in-frame clones only and misses some. Among 200,000 to 250,000 clones, around 90% were seen once, and the ten largest hold over 12%. Sequenced input: PBMCs or T cells enriched from blood (not recorded which). The receptors derive from a man aged 25-45 years who had been exposed to COVID-19.

The J gene is TRBJ2-7, the V gene TRBV10-2; 10 positions agree with TRBD1. Trimming removed 6 bases from V and 5 bases from J; junction bases left unmatched: 4. The CDR3 runs to 13 residues. Germline CDR1 is WSHSY and CDR2 is SAAADI. Here the CDR3 DNA reads TGCGCCAGCAGAGGGACAGGGGTGAACGAGCAGTACTTC. Amino acid sequence: CASRGTGVNEQYF.

The chain is built from TRBV30 and TRBJ1-2, with a weak D call TRBD1 (5 bases). From germline, CDR1 is GTSNPN and CDR2 SVGIG (reference sequence). Trimming shortened V by 5 bases and J by 4 bases, and 14 bases separated the two germline ends. CDR3 size: 13 residues. This CDR3 reads CAWSGGAIYGYTF. CDR3 DNA: TGTGCCTGGTCAGGAGGGGCGATCTATGGCTACACCTTC.

V is TRBV29-1 and J is TRBJ2-2; D possibly corresponds to TRBD1 (6 bases). The CDR3 has 13 residues. Per the germline V gene, CDR1 is SQVTM and CDR2 is ANQGSEA. V was shortened by 4 bases and J by 1 base, with 7 bases between the two germline ends. As DNA, the CDR3 is TGCAGCGTTGGCAGGGGGAACACCGGGGAGCTGTTTTTT. Translating gives CSVGRGNTGELFF.

In DNA, the CDR3 is TGTGCCAGCAGCCAAGAAGTGACAGGGGACTACGAGCAGTACTTC. It yields the protein CASSQEVTGDYEQYF. The chain carries TRBV4-2 and TRBJ2-7; the match to TRBD1 covers 8 bases. Germline trimming cut 0 bases from V and 3 bases from J; bases unmatched to any gene: 4. The CDR3 consists of 15 residues. Germline-derived CDR1 and CDR2 are LGHNA and YNFKEQ.

V and J are TRBV7-9 and TRBJ2-2; D might be TRBD2 (5 bases). The germline CDR1 and CDR2 sequences are SEHNR and FQNEAQ (reference sequence). Trimming took 4 bases from V and 5 from J, leaving 17 bases between them. The CDR3 consists of 16 residues. CDR3 nucleotides: TGTGCCAGCAGCTCCCCCTGGGGAGTAGAGACCGGGGAGCTGTTTTTT. It specifies CASSSPWGVETGELFF.

V is TRBV5-1 and J is TRBJ2-3; TRBD2 aligns across 8 bases. CDR1 is SGHRS and CDR2 is YFSETQ in the germline V gene. The trim removed 1 base at V and 4 bases at J, leaving 8 bases unmatched. The CDR3 has 16 amino acids. CDR3 amino acids: CASSLIIGGASDTQYF. In nucleotides, the CDR3 is TGCGCCAGCAGCTTGATCATCGGGGGGGCTTCAGATACGCAGTATTTT.

This clone was seen just once. The genes are TRBV7-7 and TRBJ2-2; 15 nucleotides align to TRBD2. The CDR3 is 21 residues long. From germline, CDR1 is SSHAT and CDR2 FNYEAQ (reference sequence). Trimming took 6 bases from V and 1 from J; bases not matched to a gene: 15. The CDR3 DNA reads TGTGCCAGCAGTCAGAGTCCGGGACTAGCGGGGGGCCCGCTGAACACCGGGGAGCTGTTTTTT. It encodes CASSQSPGLAGGPLNTGELFF.

This chain joins TRBV10-3 and TRBJ1-2; TRBD1 agrees at 10 bases. This CDR3 comprises 14 residues. The germline V gene has CDR1 ENHRY and CDR2 SYGVKD. The V and J ends lost 8 bases and 3 bases, in that order; junction bases with no gene match: 6. The DNA of the CDR3 is TGTGCCATCCCCGGACAGGGGGGGTACTATGGCTACACCTTC. It specifies CAIPGQGGYYGYTF.

The chain links TRBV7-9 to TRBJ2-3, with 7 nucleotides matching TRBD1. From germline, CDR1 is SEHNR and CDR2 FQNEAQ (reference sequence). The CDR3 consists of 14 residues. V was pared by 7 bases and J by 4 bases, with 8 bases of the junction left unmatched. This CDR3 reads CASMKEGGADTQYF. The CDR3 region has the DNA TGTGCCAGCATGAAGGAAGGGGGCGCAGATACGCAGTATTTT.

J is TRBJ2-7 and V is TRBV9, with D maybe TRBD2 (7 bases). Looked up from germline, CDR1 is SGDLS and CDR2 is YYNGEE. CDR3 length equals 13 residues. The V gene lost 10 bases and the J gene lost 5 bases, with 19 bases spanning the gap. The DNA of the CDR3 is TGTGCCTCCGCCGGGGGGCTCACCGACGAGCAGTACTTC. It yields the protein CASAGGLTDEQYF.

This rearrangement joins TRBV4-3 to TRBJ2-2; D possibly corresponds to TRBD2 (6 bases). Trimming removed 2 bases at V and 4 bases at J, with 17 bases between. The CDR3 consists of 17 residues. Germline V gene lookup returns CDR1 LGHNA and CDR2 YSLEER. The CDR3 is CASSQHLSRDSTGELFF. Here the CDR3 DNA reads TGCGCCAGCAGCCAACACCTTTCCCGGGACTCCACCGGGGAGCTGTTTTTT.

The genes are TRBV5-4 and TRBJ2-7, with 9 bases fitting TRBD1. The germline V gene has CDR1 SGHNT and CDR2 YYREEE (reference sequence). The CDR3 loop spans 14 amino acids. V trimming: 4 bases; J trimming: 5 bases; junction bases outside the gene matches: 7. Written as DNA, the CDR3 is TGTGCCAGCAGCCTGACCGGGACAGGGAACGAGCAGTACTTC. Protein product: CASSLTGTGNEQYF.

V and J are TRBV11-1 and TRBJ1-6; 9 nucleotides line up with TRBD1. CDR1 is SGHAT and CDR2 is FQDESV in the germline V gene (reference sequence). The CDR3 extends over 16 amino acids. Trimming removed 5 bases from V and 5 bases from J; junction bases left unmatched: 7. This chain's CDR3 is CASSPRTGVNNSPLHF. The CDR3 DNA reads as TGTGCCAGCAGCCCTCGGACAGGGGTTAATAATTCACCCCTCCACTTT. Variable domain in full (rest from reference TRBV11-1 and TRBJ1-6): EAEVAQSPRYKITEKSQAVAFWCDPISGHATLYWYRQILGQGPELLVQFQDESVVDDSQLPKDRFSAERLKGVDSTLKIQPAELGDSAMYLCASSPRTGVNNSPLHFGNGTRLTVT.

This chain uses TRBV5-4 with TRBJ1-3; TRBD1 agrees at 9 bases. Trimming cost V 4 bases and J 3 bases; bases outside gene matches: 11. The CDR3 has 17 residues. The germline CDR1 and CDR2 sequences are SGHNT and YYREEE (reference sequence). In DNA, the CDR3 is TGTGCCAGCAGCCTCTTATCCGGGACAGGGATTGGAAACACCATATATTTT. Translation: CASSLLSGTGIGNTIYF. Combining the CDR3 with reference TRBV5-4 and TRBJ1-3 gives the whole variable domain ETGVTQSPTHLIKTRGQQVTLRCSSQSGHNTVSWYQQALGQGPQFIFQYYREEENGRGNFPPRFSGLQFPNYSSELNVNALELDDSALYLCASSLLSGTGIGNTIYFGEGSWLTVV.

V gene TRBV12-3 or TRBV12-4 combines with J gene TRBJ1-2; 7 bases fit TRBD1. The CDR3 extends over 13 amino acids. The J segment lost 6 bases and the V segment lost 6 bases, leaving 7 bases of the junction unmatched. The CDR3 DNA sequence: TGTGCCAGCAGCTATGGGACAGAGGATGGCTACACCTTC. Its protein is CASSYGTEDGYTF.

The chain joins TRBV27 to TRBJ2-3; 9 bases are a match to TRBD1. This CDR3 has 16 amino acids. V was pared by 5 bases and J by 2 bases, with 8 bases of the junction left unmatched. Germline-derived CDR1 and CDR2 are MNHEY and SMNVEV (reference sequence). The CDR3 sequence is CASSMPGTGITDTQYF. The DNA for the CDR3 is TGTGCCAGCAGTATGCCCGGGACAGGGATCACAGATACGCAGTATTTT.

V is TRBV7-9 and J is TRBJ1-6; D uncertain. Germline-derived CDR1 and CDR2 are SEHNR and FQNEAQ (reference sequence). This CDR3 has 12 residues. Deletions cut 5 bases from V and 7 bases from J, with 6 bases between. CDR3 sequence: CASSALNSPLHF. CDR3 DNA sequence: TGTGCCAGCAGCGCACTGAATTCACCCCTCCACTTT. Combining the CDR3 with reference TRBV7-9 and TRBJ1-6 gives the whole variable domain DTGVSQNPRHKITKRGQNVTFRCDPISEHNRLYWYRQTLGQGPEFLTYFQNEAQLEKSRLLSDRFSAERPKGSFSTLEIQRTEQGDSAMYLCASSALNSPLHFGNGTRLTVT.

This chain joins TRBV2 and TRBJ2-3; no clear D gene. CDR3 size: 14 residues. Germline V gives CDR1 SNHLY, CDR2 FYNNEI. The germline V and J ends were trimmed by 7 bases and 2 bases, with 13 bases remaining between them. The CDR3 reads CASKDTVNTDTQYF. The CDR3 nucleotides are TGTGCCAGCAAGGATACAGTTAACACAGATACGCAGTATTTT.

The chain couples TRBV4-3 to TRBJ1-6; D not certain. This CDR3 spans 15 amino acids. From germline, CDR1 is LGHNA and CDR2 YSLEER. The ends were cut back, 0 bases at V and 6 bases at J, with 9 bases in the middle. CDR3: CASSQDLASNSPLHF. CDR3 DNA sequence: TGCGCCAGCAGCCAAGATCTGGCTAGTAATTCACCCCTCCACTTT.

The V and J genes are TRBV7-9 and TRBJ2-7; D might be TRBD1 (5 bases). Deletions cut 0 bases from V and 1 base from J, with 19 bases between. The length of the CDR3 is 18 residues. Germline-derived CDR1 and CDR2 are SEHNR and FQNEAQ (reference sequence). The CDR3 sequence is CASSLAQGREDKSYEQYF. In DNA form, the CDR3 reads TGTGCCAGCAGCTTAGCGCAGGGTCGAGAGGACAAGTCCTACGAGCAGTACTTC.

V gene TRBV30 combines with J gene TRBJ1-4; 9 bases map to TRBD1. The CDR3 runs 13 residues. Germline CDR1 GTSNPN, CDR2 SVGIG (reference sequence). Trimming cost V 5 bases and J 5 bases; bases outside gene matches: 3. CDR3 region: CAWGTGGNEKLFF. The CDR3 DNA is TGTGCCTGGGGAACAGGGGGCAATGAAAAACTGTTTTTT.

V usage is TRBV4-1 and J usage is TRBJ2-2; no clear D gene. Germline CDR1 and CDR2: MGHRA and YSYEKL. The ends were cut back, 0 bases at V and 6 bases at J, with 11 bases in the middle. CDR3 size: 15 residues. The CDR3 spells CASSQDPGPSGELFF. CDR3 sequence (DNA): TGCGCCAGCAGCCAAGATCCAGGCCCCTCCGGGGAGCTGTTTTTT.